This T cell receptor (beta chain) derives from a study of blood T cell repertoires in COVID-19. About the research overall: There were acute and convalescent COVID-19 samples, and they came from the United States, Italy and Spain. PBMCs, B-cell-depleted T cells, or T cells were the source of the cDNA or gDNA that made up the material.

The protocol was immunoSEQ multiplex PCR, while the TCRdb copy is restricted to in-frame clones and leaves out a portion. The data contain 350,000 or so clones, around nine tenths of them singletons. Participant-given clinical history determined each cohort assignment. The germline V gene has CDR1 SEHNR and CDR2 FQNEAQ (reference sequence). Trimming pared 1 base from V and 0 bases from J, leaving 12 bases between. The CDR3 is 16 amino acids. This sequence was found in a woman aged 25-40 years who had been exposed to COVID-19. The V gene is TRBV7-9, the J gene TRBJ1-1; D gene unclear. Sequences were obtained from PBMCs or T cells enriched from blood (not recorded which). The CDR3 sequence: CASSLDPGSLNTEAFF. DNA for the CDR3: TGTGCCAGCAGCTTAGATCCAGGCAGCTTGAACACTGAAGCTTTCTTT.